The 21 T cell receptor beta chains given below trace back to one sample, sequenced in a study of cytomegalovirus exposure and HLA in healthy donors. The PCR made use of 60 Vbeta and 13 Jbeta primers. Measured with immunoSEQ multiplex PCR; TCRdb has only the in-frame clones, and not every one. This table has 97,000 or so clones, 70% appearing once. The sample consisted of PBMCs. The receptors stem from a middle-aged man in good health and CMV-seronegative.

This clone occurred a few times. With a far larger clone one base away, a read error is the likely cause. This chain uses TRBV6-4 with TRBJ2-1; 8 bases line up with TRBD1. The CDR3 consists of 16 residues. Germline V gives CDR1 MRHNA, CDR2 SNTAGT. In nucleotides, the CDR3 is TGTGCCAGCAGTGACCAAGACAGGGGACCCTACAATGGGCAGTTCTTC. This sequence encodes CASSDQDRGPYNGQFF.

The chain recombines TRBV19 with TRBJ2-3; TRBD1 matches 12 bases. V dropped 6 bases and J dropped 5; count of bases not matched to a gene: 6. The length of the CDR3 is 15 residues. Germline CDR1 LNHDA, CDR2 SQIVND (reference sequence). CDR3 in amino acids: CASRRDRGRRDTQYF. The CDR3 nucleotides are TGTGCCAGTAGACGGGACAGGGGGCGAAGAGATACGCAGTATTTT.

This sequence joins TRBV11-2 and TRBJ2-5; 12 bases align to TRBD2. Unmatched junction bases numbered 8, after V lost 1 base and J lost 5 bases. Per germline, CDR1 SGHAT and CDR2 FQNNGV. The CDR3 length is 17 residues. The CDR3 reads CASSLVLAGGPWETQYF. CDR3 coding DNA: TGTGCCAGCAGCTTAGTCCTAGCGGGGGGGCCTTGGGAGACCCAGTACTTC.

This chain links TRBV5-4 with TRBJ2-6, with D perhaps matching TRBD1 (5 bases). Germline V gene lookup returns CDR1 SGHNT and CDR2 YYREEE (reference sequence). The V and J ends lost 3 bases and 0 bases respectively, with 7 bases between them. The CDR3 runs 15 residues. CDR3 amino acids: CASSSRVSGANVLTF. The CDR3 bases are TGTGCCAGCAGCTCCAGGGTCTCTGGGGCCAACGTCCTGACTTTC.

This sequence joins TRBV5-1 and TRBJ2-5; D perhaps matches TRBD2 (6 bases). Trimming removed 1 base at V and 4 bases at J, with 14 bases between. Germline CDR1 reads SGHRS; CDR2 reads YFSETQ. There are 15 residues in the CDR3. This chain's CDR3 is CASSLYGGERETQYF. The CDR3 DNA sequence: TGCGCCAGCAGCTTGTACGGGGGAGAGCGAGAGACCCAGTACTTC. Combining the CDR3 with reference TRBV5-1 and TRBJ2-5 gives the whole variable domain KAGVTQTPRYLIKTRGQQVTLSCSPISGHRSVSWYQQTPGQGLQFLFEYFSETQRNKGNFPGRFSGRQFSNSRSEMNVSTLELGDSALYLCASSLYGGERETQYFGPGTRLLVL.

The chain has TRBV5-4 and TRBJ1-3; TRBD1 aligns across 7 bases. From germline, CDR1 is SGHNT and CDR2 YYREEE (reference sequence). CDR3 length equals 15 residues. V gave up 2 bases and J gave up 0 bases; unmatched junction bases: 2. In DNA, the CDR3 is TGTGCCAGCAGCTTTGACAGGGCCTCTGGAAACACCATATATTTT. It translates to CASSFDRASGNTIYF.

CDR3 sequence (DNA): TGTGCCAGCAGCTTAATGCAGGGCCCCTACGAGCAGTACTTC. This encodes CASSLMQGPYEQYF. The chain joins TRBV7-2 to TRBJ2-7, with D perhaps TRBD1 (5 bases). Germline V CDR1 and CDR2: SGHTA, FQGNSA. The CDR3 runs 14 residues. The V end was cut by 2 bases, the J end by 2 bases, with 10 bases between.

This chain joins TRBV10-3 and TRBJ2-7; D is possibly TRBD1 (7 bases). Germline-derived CDR1 and CDR2 are ENHRY and SYGVKD. This CDR3 is 14 amino acids long. With 2 bases removed from V and 4 bases from J, the gap between germline ends came to 12 bases. CDR3: CAISEAGQLYEQYF. As DNA, the CDR3 is TGTGCCATCAGTGAGGCGGGACAGCTTTACGAGCAGTACTTC.

This clone was seen once. The chain is built from TRBV28 and TRBJ1-2, with no clear D. Trimming took 1 base from V and 1 from J, leaving 10 bases between them. Per the germline V gene, CDR1 is MDHEN and CDR2 is SYDVKM. This CDR3 region has 15 residues. The CDR3 coding sequence is TGTGCCAGCAGTTTATCCCCGTCCCTTAACTATGGCTACACCTTC. Translating gives CASSLSPSLNYGYTF.

The gene calls are TRBV28 and TRBJ1-2; weak D call: TRBD1 (5 bases). This CDR3 has 13 amino acids. The V end lost 4 bases, the J end lost 7 bases, and 13 bases lay between the germline ends. Germline V gene lookup returns CDR1 MDHEN and CDR2 SYDVKM. The CDR3 protein is CASSSIRGGGYTF. The CDR3 DNA reads TGTGCCAGCAGTTCCATCCGGGGGGGTGGCTACACCTTC.

The chain links TRBV19 to TRBJ2-4; D gene ambiguous. This CDR3 region has 15 residues. Per the germline V gene, CDR1 is LNHDA and CDR2 is SQIVND (reference sequence). V lost 9 bases and J lost 0, with 15 bases in between. In DNA form, the CDR3 reads TGTGCCAGGAGCTTGCGGTACCTAGCCAAAAACATTCAGTACTTC. It translates to CARSLRYLAKNIQYF.

The chain has TRBV7-9 and TRBJ1-2; TRBD1 agrees at 7 bases. This CDR3 contains 13 residues. Germline V lookup: CDR1 SEHNR, CDR2 FQNEAQ (reference sequence). The V gene end was trimmed by 5 bases and the J gene end by 4 bases; junction bases not matched to a gene: 4. The CDR3 here is CASSTGQVYGYTF. CDR3 nucleotides: TGTGCCAGCAGCACCGGACAGGTCTATGGCTACACCTTC.

The chain couples TRBV5-1 to TRBJ2-1; 9 nucleotides line up with TRBD2. CDR1 is SGHRS and CDR2 is YFSETQ in the germline V gene. V was clipped by 2 bases and J by 11 bases; unmatched bases: 11. The CDR3 loop spans 15 amino acids. The chain's CDR3 is CASSFDGSGSFQQFF. The CDR3 DNA reads as TGCGCCAGCAGCTTCGATGGTAGCGGGAGCTTTCAGCAGTTCTTC.

The rearrangement uses TRBV18 and TRBJ2-1, with 14 bases fitting TRBD2. V lost 5 bases and J lost 0; bases outside the gene matches: 6. The length of the CDR3 is 18 residues. Germline V gives CDR1 KGHSH, CDR2 LQKENI. For the CDR3, the DNA is TGTGCCAGCTCAAAAGCCGGGACTAGCGGGAGCTCCTACAATGAGCAGTTCTTC. It yields the protein CASSKAGTSGSSYNEQFF.

The V call is TRBV28, the J call TRBJ1-3, with 8 bases aligning to TRBD1. The CDR3 totals 15 residues. Germline lookup yields CDR1 MDHEN and CDR2 SYDVKM. V gave up 8 bases and J gave up 4 bases; unmatched junction bases: 10. The CDR3 sequence is CASGPTTGGGNTIYF. CDR3 coding DNA: TGTGCCAGCGGCCCAACCACAGGGGGAGGAAACACCATATATTTT.

This chain uses TRBV28 with TRBJ1-1; D possibly corresponds to TRBD1 (6 bases). Deletions cut 6 bases from V and 0 bases from J, with 8 bases between. CDR1 MDHEN and CDR2 SYDVKM come from the germline V gene. The CDR3 sequence is 13 residues long. CDR3 loop: CASRGQLNTEAFF. In nucleotides, the CDR3 is TGTGCCAGCAGAGGACAGCTGAACACTGAAGCTTTCTTT.

The V gene is TRBV6-5, the J gene TRBJ2-5; a possible D gene is TRBD2 (6 bases). V gave up 2 bases and J gave up 2 bases, with 12 bases separating them. The length of the CDR3 is 15 residues. The V gene's germline CDR1 is MNHEY and CDR2 SVGAGI. The CDR3 is CASSYSLAQQETQYF. As DNA, the CDR3 is TGTGCCAGCAGTTACAGCCTAGCGCAACAAGAGACCCAGTACTTC.

The chain employs TRBV5-4 and TRBJ1-1; D ambiguous. The CDR3 has 13 residues. Looked up from germline, CDR1 is SGHNT and CDR2 is YYREEE (reference sequence). Trimming cost V 4 bases and J 5 bases, with 12 bases left between them. Here the CDR3 DNA reads TGTGCCAGCAGCGACCGGGGAGGGACTGAAGCTTTCTTT. This sequence encodes CASSDRGGTEAFF. The full variable domain, in which reference TRBV5-4 and TRBJ1-1 provide the parts outside the CDR3, is ETGVTQSPTHLIKTRGQQVTLRCSSQSGHNTVSWYQQALGQGPQFIFQYYREEENGRGNFPPRFSGLQFPNYSSELNVNALELDDSALYLCASSDRGGTEAFFGQGTRLTVV.

This clone was counted a few times. V usage is TRBV7-8 and J usage is TRBJ1-5; D call uncertain. The germline V and J ends were trimmed by 2 bases and 4 bases, with 12 bases remaining between them. The CDR3 spans 15 residues. Germline CDR1 reads SGHVS; CDR2 reads FQNEAQ. As DNA, the CDR3 is TGTGCCAGCAGCTTATTGGGAAGAGGGAATCAGCCCCAGCATTTT. Translating it yields CASSLLGRGNQPQHF.

V and J are TRBV5-1 and TRBJ2-7; D might be TRBD1 (6 bases). Trimming pared 4 bases from V and 2 bases from J, leaving 13 bases between. Germline loops: CDR1 SGHRS, CDR2 YFSETQ. The CDR3 totals 14 residues. The CDR3 loop is CASSPGVPAYEQYF. The CDR3 nucleotides read TGCGCCAGCAGCCCAGGGGTCCCCGCCTACGAGCAGTACTTC.

This clone has only a few counts. The J gene is TRBJ1-4, the V gene TRBV2; D is unresolved. Looked up from germline, CDR1 is SNHLY and CDR2 is FYNNEI. The ends were cut back, 5 bases at V and 6 bases at J, with 7 bases in the middle. This CDR3 region has 12 residues. CDR3 nucleotide sequence: TGTGCCAGCAGTCCCGGGGATGAAAAACTGTTTTTT. It encodes CASSPGDEKLFF. The full variable domain, in which reference TRBV2 and TRBJ1-4 provide the parts outside the CDR3, is EPEVTQTPSHQVTQMGQEVILRCVPISNHLYFYWYRQILGQKVEFLVSFYNNEISEKSEIFDDQFSVERPDGSNFTLKIRSTKLEDSAMYFCASSPGDEKLFFGSGTQLSVL.